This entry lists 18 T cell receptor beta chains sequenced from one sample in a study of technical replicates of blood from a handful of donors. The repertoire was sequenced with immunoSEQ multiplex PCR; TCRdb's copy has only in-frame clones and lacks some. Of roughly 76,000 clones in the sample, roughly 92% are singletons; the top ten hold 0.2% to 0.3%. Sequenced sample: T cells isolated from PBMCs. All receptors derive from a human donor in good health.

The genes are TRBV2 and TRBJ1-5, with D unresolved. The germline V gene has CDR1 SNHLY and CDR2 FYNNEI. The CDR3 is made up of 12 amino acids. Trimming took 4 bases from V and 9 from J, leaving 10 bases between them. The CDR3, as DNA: TGTGCCAGCAGTGGGACCGGAGGGCCCCAGCATTTT. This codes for CASSGTGGPQHF.

The CDR3 DNA follows: TGTGCCAGCAGTTTTTACGGACAGGGGAACTACGAGCAGTACTTC. The encoded protein is CASSFYGQGNYEQYF. V usage is TRBV27 and J usage is TRBJ2-7; 9 nucleotides match TRBD1. Germline V CDR1 and CDR2: MNHEY, SMNVEV (reference sequence). The J segment lost 3 bases and the V segment lost 3 bases, leaving 6 bases of the junction unmatched. The CDR3 contains 15 residues.

The CDR3 DNA reads TGTGCTAGTGGTTTGGTCCTGGACAGCTTACACAATGAGCAGTTCTTC. Amino acid sequence: CASGLVLDSLHNEQFF. The V gene is TRBV12-5, the J gene TRBJ2-1, with a weak D call TRBD1 (6 bases). CDR3 size: 16 residues. V lost 0 bases, J lost 5 bases, and 14 bases lay in between. Germline values: CDR1 LGHNT, CDR2 FRNRAP.

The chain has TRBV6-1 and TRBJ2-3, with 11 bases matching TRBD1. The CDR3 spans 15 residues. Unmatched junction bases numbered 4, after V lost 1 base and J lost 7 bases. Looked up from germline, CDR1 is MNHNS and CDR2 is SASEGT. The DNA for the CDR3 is TGTGCCAGCAGTGAAGGGGACAGGGGGGCTTATACGCAGTATTTT. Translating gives CASSEGDRGAYTQYF.

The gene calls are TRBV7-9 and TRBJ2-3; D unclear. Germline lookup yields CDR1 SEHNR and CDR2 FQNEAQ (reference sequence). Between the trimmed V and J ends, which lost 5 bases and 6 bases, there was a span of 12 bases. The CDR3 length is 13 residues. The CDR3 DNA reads TGTGCCAGCAGCCTCCCGTGGGCCGATACGCAGTATTTT. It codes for CASSLPWADTQYF.

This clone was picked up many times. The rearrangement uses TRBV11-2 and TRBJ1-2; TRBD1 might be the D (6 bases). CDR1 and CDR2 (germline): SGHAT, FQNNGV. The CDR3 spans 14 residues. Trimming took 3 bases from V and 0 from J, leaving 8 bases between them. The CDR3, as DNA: TGTGCCAGCAGCTTGGACAGAGCTAACTATGGCTACACCTTC. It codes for CASSLDRANYGYTF.

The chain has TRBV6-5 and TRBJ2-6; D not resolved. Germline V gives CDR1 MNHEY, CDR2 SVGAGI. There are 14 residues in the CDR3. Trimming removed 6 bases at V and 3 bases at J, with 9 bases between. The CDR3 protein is CASSSYGGANVLTF. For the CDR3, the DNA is TGTGCCAGCAGCTCCTATGGTGGGGCCAACGTCCTGACTTTC.

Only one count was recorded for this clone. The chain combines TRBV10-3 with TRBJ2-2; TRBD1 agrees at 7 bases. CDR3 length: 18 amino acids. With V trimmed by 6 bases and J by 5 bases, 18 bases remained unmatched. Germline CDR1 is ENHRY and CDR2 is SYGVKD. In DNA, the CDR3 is TGTGCCATCAGCGAGAGCCGGGACAGCTCAGTCTCTACCGGGGAGCTGTTTTTT. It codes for CAISESRDSSVSTGELFF.

CDR3 sequence: CASGLVPPDRGERAYTF. The CDR3 DNA reads TGTGCTAGTGGTTTGGTACCTCCGGACAGGGGCGAAAGGGCCTACACCTTC. The chain uses TRBV12-5 and TRBJ1-2; the match to TRBD1 covers 9 bases. The J segment lost 10 bases and the V segment lost 0 bases, leaving 15 bases of the junction unmatched. The CDR3 spans 17 residues. From germline, CDR1 is LGHNT and CDR2 FRNRAP.

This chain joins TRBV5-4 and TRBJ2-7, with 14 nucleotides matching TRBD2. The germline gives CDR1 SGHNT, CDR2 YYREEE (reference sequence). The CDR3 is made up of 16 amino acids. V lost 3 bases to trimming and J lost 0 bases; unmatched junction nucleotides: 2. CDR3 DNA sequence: TGTGCCAGCAGCTCCGGACTAGCGGGGGGCTCCTACGAGCAGTACTTC. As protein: CASSSGLAGGSYEQYF.

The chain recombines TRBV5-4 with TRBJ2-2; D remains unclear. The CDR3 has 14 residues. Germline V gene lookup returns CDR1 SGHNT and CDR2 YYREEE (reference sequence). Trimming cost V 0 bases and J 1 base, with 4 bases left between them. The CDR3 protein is CASSLGRNTGELFF. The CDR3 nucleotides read TGTGCCAGCAGCTTGGGCAGGAACACCGGGGAGCTGTTTTTT.

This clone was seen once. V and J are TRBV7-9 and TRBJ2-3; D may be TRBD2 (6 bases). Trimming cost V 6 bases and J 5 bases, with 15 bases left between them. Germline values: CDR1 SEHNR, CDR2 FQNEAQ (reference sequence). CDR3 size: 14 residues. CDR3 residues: CASSIGTPVDTQYF. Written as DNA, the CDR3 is TGTGCCAGCAGTATCGGGACTCCTGTAGATACGCAGTATTTT.

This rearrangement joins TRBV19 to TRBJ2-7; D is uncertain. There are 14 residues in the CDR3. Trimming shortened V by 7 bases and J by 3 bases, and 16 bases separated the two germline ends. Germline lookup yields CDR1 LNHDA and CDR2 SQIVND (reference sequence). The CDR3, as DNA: TGTGCCAGTACGTCCCCAGAAAGTCTCTACGAGCAGTACTTC. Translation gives CASTSPESLYEQYF. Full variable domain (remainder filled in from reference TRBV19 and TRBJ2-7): DGGITQSPKYLFRKEGQNVTLSCEQNLNHDAMYWYRQDPGQGLRLIYYSQIVNDFQKGDIAEGYSVSREKKESFPLTVTSAQKNPTAFYLCASTSPESLYEQYFGPGTRLTVT.

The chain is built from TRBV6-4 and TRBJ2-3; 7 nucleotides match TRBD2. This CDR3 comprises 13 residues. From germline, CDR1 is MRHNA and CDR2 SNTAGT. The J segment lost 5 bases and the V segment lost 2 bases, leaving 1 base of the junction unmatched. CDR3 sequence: CASSDREGDTQYF. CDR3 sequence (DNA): TGTGCCAGCAGTGACAGGGAGGGAGATACGCAGTATTTT.

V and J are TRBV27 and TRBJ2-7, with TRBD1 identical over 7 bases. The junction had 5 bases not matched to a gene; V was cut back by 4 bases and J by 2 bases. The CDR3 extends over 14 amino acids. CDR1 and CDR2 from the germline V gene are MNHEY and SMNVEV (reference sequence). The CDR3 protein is CASSSFGQAYEQYF. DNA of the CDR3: TGTGCCAGCAGTTCCTTCGGACAGGCCTACGAGCAGTACTTC.

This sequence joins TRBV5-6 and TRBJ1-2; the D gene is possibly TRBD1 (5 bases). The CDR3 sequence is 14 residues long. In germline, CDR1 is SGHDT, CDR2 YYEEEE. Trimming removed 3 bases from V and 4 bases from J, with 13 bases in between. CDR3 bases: TGTGCCAGCAGCTCATATAGGGGCGTCTATGGCTACACCTTC. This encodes CASSSYRGVYGYTF.

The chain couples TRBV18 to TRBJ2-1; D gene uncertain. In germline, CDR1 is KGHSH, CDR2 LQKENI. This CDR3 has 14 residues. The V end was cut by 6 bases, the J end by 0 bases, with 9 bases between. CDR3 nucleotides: TGTGCCAGCTCCCCAGCTAGCTCCTACAATGAGCAGTTCTTC. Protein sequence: CASSPASSYNEQFF.

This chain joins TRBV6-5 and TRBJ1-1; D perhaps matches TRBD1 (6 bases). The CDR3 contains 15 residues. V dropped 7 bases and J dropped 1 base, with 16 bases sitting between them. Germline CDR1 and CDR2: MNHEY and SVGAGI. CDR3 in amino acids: CASTITGFKNTEAFF. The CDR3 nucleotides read TGTGCCAGCACTATAACAGGGTTTAAGAACACTGAAGCTTTCTTT.